This paragraph covers one T cell receptor (beta chain) sequence. This specimen comes from a study of control samples from healthy donors and cancer patients. Germline lookup yields CDR1 SGHVS and CDR2 FQNEAQ. The CDR3 covers 16 residues. The V gene end was trimmed by 5 bases and the J gene end by 1 base; junction bases not matched to a gene: 10. Sequencing used immunoSEQ multiplex PCR; TCRdb keeps in-frame clones, though not all of them. Here the sample spans tens of thousands of clones, roughly 89% being singletons. Material for sequencing was PBMCs. This chain uses TRBV7-8 with TRBJ1-1; 7 bases align to TRBD1. The clonotype was recovered from a man in his sixties with colorectal cancer. CDR3 DNA: TGTGCCAGCAGCGACCTCAGGGGGTCGAGGAACACTGAAGCTTTCTTT. Translation gives CASSDLRGSRNTEAFF.